This T cell receptor beta chain derives from a study of cytotoxic CD8 clonotypes in ibrutinib-treated CLL. Study as a whole: Per sample, productive templates averaged around 250,000 and productive rearrangements averaged approximately 92,000.

CDR1 SQVTM and CDR2 ANQGSEA come from the germline V gene. The CDR3 is made up of 14 amino acids. Trimming took off 6 bases at V and 10 bases at J, with 22 bases between the two ends. On this clone: Its antigen is undetermined.

Regarding the study as a whole: Patients with sustained remission and those progressing were sampled at differing times. Clonality was higher at ibrutinib response and returned toward baseline at progression.

Sequencing was designed to attain a depth spanning 1 in 200,000 to 1 in 1 million T cells. Using immunoSEQ multiplex PCR, the repertoire was profiled, and TCRdb retains in-frame clones only, with some absent. The profile shows a few hundred thousand clones, over 55% of them singletons. This chain connects TRBV29-1 to TRBJ2-1; no reliable D call. The sequences come from PBMCs, collected after 36 months of ibrutinib treatment. The source of this sequence is a human donor with chronic lymphocytic leukemia. Written as DNA, the CDR3 is TGCAGCGTACGACGCGGTTCGGGTACGGAGGAGCAGTTCTTC. This gives the protein CSVRRGSGTEEQFF.